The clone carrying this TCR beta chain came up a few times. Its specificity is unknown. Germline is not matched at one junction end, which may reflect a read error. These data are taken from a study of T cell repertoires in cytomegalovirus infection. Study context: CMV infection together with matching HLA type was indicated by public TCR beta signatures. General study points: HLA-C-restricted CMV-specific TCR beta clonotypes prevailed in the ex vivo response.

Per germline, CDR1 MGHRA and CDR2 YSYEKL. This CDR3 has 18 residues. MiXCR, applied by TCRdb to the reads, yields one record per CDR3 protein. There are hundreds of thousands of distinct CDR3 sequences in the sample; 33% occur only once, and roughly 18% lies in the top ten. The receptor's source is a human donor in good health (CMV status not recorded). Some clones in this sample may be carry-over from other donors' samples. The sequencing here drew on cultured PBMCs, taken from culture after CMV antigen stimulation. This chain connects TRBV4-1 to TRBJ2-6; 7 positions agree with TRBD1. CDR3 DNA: TGTGCCAGCAGCCAAGAAGGTTACAGGGGAGCGGGGGCCAACGTCCTGACTTTC. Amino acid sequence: CASSQEGYRGAGANVLTF.